This TCR beta chain was captured by sequencing in a study of beta chain features in type 1 diabetes. Whole-study findings and limits: The naive, central memory and Treg TCRB repertoires showed an apparent similarity that was greater among patients than among healthy donors. The study left unresolved whether HLA type influences TCRB rearrangement. Type 1 diabetes patients had moderately but significantly shorter TCRB CDR3s in all four CD4+ subsets.

A word on this clone: Its antigen is as yet unknown.

The CDR3 sequence is 12 residues long. CDR1 SGHTA and CDR2 FQGTGA come from the germline V gene. Trimming pared 0 bases from V and 2 bases from J, leaving 2 bases between. Based on CD45RO/CCR7/CD25/CD127/CD95/CD27, CD4+ regulatory, stem cell-like memory, naive and central memory cells were sorted. Reverse transcribing all isolated RNA meant expressed TCRB transcripts were sequenced. Assay used: immunoSEQ multiplex PCR; TCRdb lists only in-frame clones, some missing. The repertoire holds tens of thousands of clones, with around half as singletons. V usage is TRBV7-3 and J usage is TRBJ2-7; D not resolved. The receptor's source is a woman aged 40 to 55 with type 1 diabetes. Material for sequencing was Tregs from blood. CDR3 sequence: CASSLTTYEQYF. CDR3 nucleotide sequence: TGTGCCAGCAGCTTAACCACCTACGAGCAGTACTTC.